The 15 T cell receptor beta chains below were found in one sample sequenced in a study of CD8+CD57+ T cells in acquired aplastic anemia. TCR beta VDJ and CDR3 profiles were obtained from a genomic DNA template. TCRdb used MiXCR to reprocess the reads, holding one entry per CDR3 protein. This sample has roughly 500,000 distinct CDR3 sequences, with more than 25% found just once. CD8+CD57+ cell expansion had been shown by flow cytometry in patients chosen for sequencing. Sequencing input: sorted CD4+, CD8+, or CD8+CD57+ T cells (not recorded which) from PBMCs. The receptors were gathered from a human donor with aplastic anemia.

This clonotype has only a few counts. The V and J genes are TRBV6-1 and TRBJ2-7; the D is unclear. The CDR3 loop spans 13 amino acids. Germline CDR1 reads MNHNS; CDR2 reads SASEGT. Trimming took 3 bases from V and 4 from J, leaving 10 bases between them. The CDR3: CASSEATSYEQYF. In nucleotides, the CDR3 is TGTGCCAGCAGTGAGGCTACCTCTTACGAGCAGTACTTC.

This clonotype was seen at least ten times. The gene calls are TRBV20-1 and TRBJ2-7; D gene ambiguous. V was pared by 5 bases and J by 4 bases, with 12 bases between. CDR1 and CDR2 from the germline V gene are DFQATT and SNEGSKA (reference sequence). The CDR3 is made up of 12 amino acids. The CDR3 here is CSAFSRPYEQYF. The CDR3, as DNA: TGCAGTGCTTTCTCGAGGCCTTACGAGCAGTACTTC.

This clonotype came up many times. The chain is built from TRBV7-8 and TRBJ2-7; possibly TRBD2 for D (5 bases). The CDR3 is made up of 14 amino acids. Trimming cost V 5 bases and J 2 bases, with 13 bases left between them. Looked up from germline, CDR1 is SGHVS and CDR2 is FQNEAQ. CDR3 DNA sequence: TGTGCCAGCAGCCCCGGACTTCTCACCTACGAGCAGTACTTC. Residues: CASSPGLLTYEQYF.

The rearrangement uses TRBV25-1 and TRBJ2-7, with 9 bases aligning to TRBD2. The germline V gene encodes CDR1 MGHDK and CDR2 SYGVNS. V lost 5 bases, J lost 4 bases, and 6 bases stayed unmatched. This CDR3 spans 14 amino acids. The CDR3 bases are TGTGCCAGCAGTTATAGCGGGAGAGGGTACGAGCAGTACTTC. Its protein is CASSYSGRGYEQYF.

To note about this clonotype: A much bigger clone sits one base away, suggesting this may be a read error. The rearrangement joins TRBV20-1 to TRBJ1-6; D uncertain. The CDR3 contains 15 residues. CDR1 is DFQATT and CDR2 is SNEGSKA in the germline V gene (reference sequence). CDR3: CSASPGTSYNSPPHF. The CDR3 coding sequence is TGCAGTGCTAGCCCAGGTACCTCCTATAATTCACCCCCCCACTTT.

This clonotype occurred a few times. No conserved phenylalanine or tryptophan is present at the end of the CDR3, so a read error is the likely explanation. The DNA is omitted, as the CDR3 cannot be located on it reliably, and the CDR3 follows TCRdb's listing. The J gene is TRBJ2-2, the V gene TRBV2. Germline V CDR1 and CDR2: SNHLY, FYNNEI. The CDR3 extends over 8 residues, inclusive of both ends. CDR3: CASSEGSL.

This clonotype was recorded many times. The chain combines TRBV25-1 with TRBJ1-1; 8 bases agree with TRBD1. The CDR3 spans 14 residues. Germline CDR1 reads MGHDK; CDR2 reads SYGVNS. V lost 4 bases to trimming and J lost 7 bases; unmatched junction nucleotides: 8. CDR3 in DNA: TGTGCCAGCAGTGTGACAGGGGCAATGGGTGAAGCTTTCTTT. It encodes CASSVTGAMGEAFF. Using reference TRBV25-1 and TRBJ1-1 for the parts outside the CDR3, the full variable domain is EADIYQTPRYLVIGTGKKITLECSQTMGHDKMYWYQQDPGMELHLIHYSYGVNSTEKGDLSSESTVSRIRTEHFPLTLESARPSHTSQYLCASSVTGAMGEAFFGQGTRLTVV.

This chain connects TRBV12-3 or TRBV12-4 to TRBJ2-1; TRBD1 matches at 9 bases. V was clipped by 3 bases and J by 8 bases; unmatched bases: 5. The CDR3 has 14 residues. As DNA, the CDR3 is TGTGCCAGCAGTTTGTGGGACAGGGTTGATGAGCAGTTCTTC. Amino acid sequence: CASSLWDRVDEQFF.

This clonotype turned up a few times. V and J are TRBV30 and TRBJ1-5; TRBD1 might be the D (5 bases). V was trimmed by 1 base and J by 4 bases, leaving 8 bases between them. The CDR3 extends over 13 amino acids. Germline V gene lookup returns CDR1 GTSNPN and CDR2 SVGIG (reference sequence). The CDR3 region is CAWSGGENQPQHF. The CDR3 DNA is TGTGCCTGGAGTGGGGGGGAAAATCAGCCCCAGCATTTT.

V and J are TRBV25-1 and TRBJ2-7; 8 bases agree with TRBD1. CDR1 is MGHDK, CDR2 SYGVNS, per germline. CDR3 length: 14 residues. Trimming at V came to 6 bases and at J to 5 bases, leaving 9 bases not matched to a gene. Here the CDR3 reads CASSNGQGGDEQYF. Here the CDR3 DNA reads TGTGCCAGCAGCAACGGACAGGGTGGGGACGAGCAGTACTTC.

This clonotype was seen repeatedly, ten times or more. This sequence joins TRBV2 and TRBJ2-3; unclear D gene. This CDR3 contains 11 residues. V dropped 4 bases and J dropped 8 bases, with 7 bases sitting between them. Germline loops: CDR1 SNHLY, CDR2 FYNNEI. For the CDR3, the DNA is TGTGCCAGCAGTGCTTCTGGTACGCAGTATTTT. Amino acids: CASSASGTQYF.

The chain uses TRBV2 and TRBJ2-5, with 8 bases fitting TRBD2. Germline V lookup: CDR1 SNHLY, CDR2 FYNNEI. J was trimmed by 4 bases and V by 3 bases; bases with no gene match: 4. CDR3 length: 14 residues. This CDR3 reads CASSELAGLETQYF. The DNA of the CDR3 is TGTGCCAGCAGTGAGTTAGCGGGATTAGAGACCCAGTACTTC.

There are many counts of this clonotype. CDR3 nucleotide sequence: TGTGCCAGCAGCAGGACAGAAGAAGCTTTCTTT. Translating it yields CASSRTEEAFF. V and J are TRBV5-6 and TRBJ1-1; a weak D match, TRBD1 (6 bases). The CDR3 runs 11 residues. V lost 4 bases to trimming and J lost 8 bases, with 9 bases between them. Germline CDR1 reads SGHDT; CDR2 reads YYEEEE.

This clonotype was recorded many times. The rearrangement joins TRBV2 to TRBJ2-4, with 16 bases fitting TRBD2. The germline V gene encodes CDR1 SNHLY and CDR2 FYNNEI. The ends lost 7 bases at V and 6 bases at J; junction bases unmatched: 6. CDR3 length equals 16 residues. DNA for the CDR3: TGTGCCAGCAAGGGACTAGCGGGGGGGAACTTAAACATTCAGTACTTC. Encoded protein: CASKGLAGGNLNIQYF.

This clonotype has just a few counts. The V and J genes are TRBV4-1 and TRBJ1-6; maybe TRBD1 (6 bases). Germline CDR1 and CDR2: MGHRA and YSYEKL. The CDR3 consists of 15 residues. V was clipped by 0 bases and J by 10 bases, with 13 bases between them. In nucleotides, the CDR3 is TGCGCCAGCAGCCAAGAACCAGGGGCCGTCTCACCCCTCCACTTT. Amino acid sequence: CASSQEPGAVSPLHF.